This TCR beta chain comes out of a study of T-cell memory formation after mild COVID-19 (dated by TCRdb to the early 2020s). In the study overall: TCR sequence clusters from the two donors were found to be largely donor specific. In two donors, T-cell clones that expanded and contracted after mild COVID-19 were followed by sequencing TCRalpha and TCRbeta repertoires longitudinally. The cohort comprised two young, previously healthy adult volunteers, one female and one male.

In the germline V gene, CDR1 corresponds to KGHSH and CDR2 to LQKENI. There are 12 amino acids in the CDR3, from cysteine to valine inclusive. CDR3 DNA only is kept here, 36 bases in frame from base 1. The junction shows trimming of 6 bases on V and 7 bases on J, plus 13 bases between the germline ends. In its sample, this clonotype was seen many times. The clone's antigen remains unknown. Base qualities are missing; no much larger clone stands one base away. Findings and caveats that apply to the study as a whole: The detection of some responding clones in pre-infection memory suggests that pre-existing cross-reactive memory T cells joined the SARS-CoV-2 response. Contracting CD4+ clones turned up mainly in the CM and EM memory subsets, whereas EMRA was where CD8+ clones were enriched. Balanced CD4/CD8 phenotypes were observed for clones contracting from day 15 to 85, whereas a bias towards CD4+ was observed for a second wave of clones expanding from day 15 to 37. Whether the second-wave clones peaking on day 37 were SARS-CoV-2 specific was not confirmed. Only two mild cases were covered by the study, and larger cohorts that include severe cases with pre-infection samples were considered necessary.

The instrument given in TCRdb is Illumina NovaSeq 6000. Using 5'RACE with constant-segment primers, TCRalpha and TCRbeta cDNA libraries were constructed, with sample barcodes and unique molecular identifiers added in the process. Trizol reagent was used to extract RNA from every sample. The libraries were amplified in two PCR steps, and the second step added a second sample barcode and Illumina TruSeq adapters. The libraries were sequenced on an Illumina NovaSeq using 2 x 150 bp paired-end reads. The study's own analysis went as follows. The reads were demultiplexed and collapsed into UMI-guided consensus sequences using migec v1.2.7. Using mixcr v2.1.11, UMI consensuses were aligned to TRA and TRB V and J templates and then assembled into clonotypes. Clonotypes were classified as expanded or contracted when called significant by both edgeR and NoisET, with noise models trained on biological replicates. edgeR calls used a false discovery rate-adjusted p below 0.01 and a log2 fold-change threshold of 1. As an exploratory analysis of dynamics, PCA with hierarchical clustering was applied to max-normalized trajectories of the 1000 most abundant clonotypes. The CD4 or CD8 phenotype of responding clones was assigned using the separately sequenced CD4+ and CD8+ repertoires. TCRdb reprocessing: public reads trimmed at Q25 with fastp, clones called with MiXCR, in-frame beta chains kept. Identical CDR3 protein sequences are pooled into one entry, listed with their most common genes and DNA. The V and J calls come from TCRdb's annotation, not from the publication. This sample comprises roughly 130,000 distinct CDR3 sequences, around 15% of them detected only once. Together, the top ten hold approximately 5.5% of the sample.

PBMCs were isolated by Ficoll-Paque density gradient centrifugation. The source material was PBMCs or a T cell subset sorted from them (not recorded which). The V and J genes are TRBV18 and TRBJ2-7; TRBD2 is a possible D gene, resting on 5 matching bases. The sequence came from a man in his late teens or twenties who had mild COVID-19 (a few samples of this study predate the infection). The sample titles of this study are shuffled in the database, so cell type and time point are left out; the donor was told from shared clones. The DNA is TGTGCCAGCTCTCCCGACCGCGGGGAGCAGTACGTC. Its amino acids are CASSPDRGEQYV.